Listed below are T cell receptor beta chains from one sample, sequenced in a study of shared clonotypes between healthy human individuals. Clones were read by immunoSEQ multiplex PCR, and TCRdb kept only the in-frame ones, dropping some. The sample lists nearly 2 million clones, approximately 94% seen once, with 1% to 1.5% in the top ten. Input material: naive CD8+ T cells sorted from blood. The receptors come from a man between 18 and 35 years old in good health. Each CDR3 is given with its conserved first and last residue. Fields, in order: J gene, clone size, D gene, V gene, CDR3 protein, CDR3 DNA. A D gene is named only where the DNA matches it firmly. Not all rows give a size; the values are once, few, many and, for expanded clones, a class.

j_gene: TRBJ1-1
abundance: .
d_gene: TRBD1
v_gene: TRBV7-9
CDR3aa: CASSLESTGRMNTEAFF
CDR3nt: TGTGCCAGCAGCTTAGAGTCGACAGGGCGAATGAACACTGAAGCTTTCTTT

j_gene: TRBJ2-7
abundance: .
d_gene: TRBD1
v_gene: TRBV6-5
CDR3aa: CASSAGTVYEQYF
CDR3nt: TGTGCCAGCAGTGCCGGGACAGTCTACGAGCAGTACTTC

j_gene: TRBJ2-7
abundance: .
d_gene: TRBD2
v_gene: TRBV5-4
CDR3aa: CASSRRDHSGDEQYF
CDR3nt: TGTGCCAGCAGCCGGCGCGACCATAGCGGGGACGAGCAGTACTTC

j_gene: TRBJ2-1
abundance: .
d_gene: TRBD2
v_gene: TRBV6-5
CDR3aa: CASSSLFSGRNNEQFF
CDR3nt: TGTGCCAGCAGTTCTCTGTTTAGCGGGAGAAACAATGAGCAGTTCTTC

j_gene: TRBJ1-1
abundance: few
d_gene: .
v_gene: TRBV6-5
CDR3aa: CASSDGMSYQVAFF
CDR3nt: TGTGCCAGCAGTGATGGTATGAGCTACCAAGTAGCTTTCTTT

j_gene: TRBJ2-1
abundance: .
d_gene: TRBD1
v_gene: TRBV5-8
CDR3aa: CASSFGSTGLNEQFF
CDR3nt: TGTGCCAGCAGCTTTGGTTCGACAGGGCTGAATGAGCAGTTCTTC

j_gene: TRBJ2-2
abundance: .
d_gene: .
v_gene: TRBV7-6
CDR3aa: CASSVTGEDTGELFF
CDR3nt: TGTGCCAGCAGCGTAACAGGGGAGGACACCGGGGAGCTGTTTTTT

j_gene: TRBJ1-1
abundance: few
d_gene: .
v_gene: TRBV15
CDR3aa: CATSNRNTEAFF
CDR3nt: TGTGCCACCAGCAACAGGAACACTGAAGCTTTCTTT

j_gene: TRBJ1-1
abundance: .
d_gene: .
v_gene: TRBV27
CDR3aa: CASSYTGYTEAFF
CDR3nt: TGTGCCAGCAGTTATACAGGGTACACTGAAGCTTTCTTT

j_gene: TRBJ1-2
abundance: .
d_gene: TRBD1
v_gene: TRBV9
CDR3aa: CASSGRDSLNGYTF
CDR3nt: TGTGCCAGCAGCGGACGGGACAGCCTTAATGGCTACACCTTC

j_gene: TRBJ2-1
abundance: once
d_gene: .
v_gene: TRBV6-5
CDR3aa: CASSASLGGEQFF
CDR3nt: TGTGCCAGCAGTGCCTCGTTAGGGGGTGAGCAGTTCTTC

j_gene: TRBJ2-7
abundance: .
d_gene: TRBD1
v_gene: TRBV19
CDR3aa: CASTPTGGYEQYF
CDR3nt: TGTGCCAGTACCCCGACAGGGGGCTACGAGCAGTACTTC

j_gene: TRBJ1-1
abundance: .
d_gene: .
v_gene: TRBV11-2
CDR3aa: CASSPSGEAFF
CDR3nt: TGTGCCAGCAGCCCGTCCGGTGAAGCTTTCTTT

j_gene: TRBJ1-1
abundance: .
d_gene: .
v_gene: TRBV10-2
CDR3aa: CASLLGAGLGNTEAFF
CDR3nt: TGCGCCAGCCTCCTTGGGGCGGGCCTGGGGAACACTGAAGCTTTCTTT

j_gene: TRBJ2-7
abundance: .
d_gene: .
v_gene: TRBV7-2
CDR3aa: CASSLGLIYEQYF
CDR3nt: TGTGCCAGCAGCCTCGGACTGATTTACGAGCAGTACTTC

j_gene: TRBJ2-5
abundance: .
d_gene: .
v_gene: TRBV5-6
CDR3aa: CATRVWGGDQETQYF
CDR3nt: TGTGCCACCAGGGTTTGGGGAGGCGACCAAGAGACCCAGTACTTC

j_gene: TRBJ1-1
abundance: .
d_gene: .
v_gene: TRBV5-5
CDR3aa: CASSTAGEGAFF
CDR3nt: TGTGCCAGCAGCACGGCCGGGGAAGGAGCTTTCTTT

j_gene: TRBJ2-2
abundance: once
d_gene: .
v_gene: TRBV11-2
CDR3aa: CASSLGAGSTGELFF
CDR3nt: TGTGCCAGCAGCTTAGGGGCAGGGAGTACCGGGGAGCTGTTTTTT